These 17 T cell receptor beta chains share one sample of origin, sequenced in a study of cytomegalovirus exposure and HLA in healthy donors. Primers for the PCR totalled 60 Vbeta and 13 Jbeta. Generated by immunoSEQ multiplex PCR, the TCRdb table keeps only in-frame clones and is missing some. The sample consists of some 190,000 clones, 75% to 85% of them appearing once. Sequenced: PBMCs. The receptors stem from a man aged 18 to 30 in good health and CMV-seronegative.

This clone was seen just once. The CDR3: CASRKTRGAYEQYF. The CDR3, as DNA: TGTGCCAGCAGAAAGACCCGGGGAGCCTACGAGCAGTACTTC. The J gene is TRBJ2-7, the V gene TRBV28; D may be TRBD2 (5 bases). This CDR3 is 14 amino acids long. The germline V gene has CDR1 MDHEN and CDR2 SYDVKM. With 6 bases removed from V and 2 bases from J, the gap between germline ends came to 14 bases.

The rearrangement joins TRBV19 to TRBJ1-2; TRBD1 matches 8 bases. J lost 0 bases, V lost 5 bases, and 8 bases had no gene match. Germline V gene lookup returns CDR1 LNHDA and CDR2 SQIVND (reference sequence). The CDR3 has 16 residues. In DNA, the CDR3 is TGTGCCAGTAGTGCGTACGGGACAGGATCTAACTATGGCTACACCTTC. It codes for CASSAYGTGSNYGYTF.

The chain combines TRBV9 with TRBJ2-1; possibly TRBD1 for D (6 bases). V shed 4 bases and J shed 4 bases, with 6 bases lying between them. There are 12 residues in the CDR3. CDR1 is SGDLS and CDR2 is YYNGEE in the germline V gene. The CDR3 protein is CASSRGYNEQFF. CDR3 nucleotide sequence: TGTGCCAGCAGCAGGGGGTACAATGAGCAGTTCTTC.

The rearrangement joins TRBV7-3 to TRBJ1-5; the D gene is possibly TRBD1 (6 bases). This CDR3 has 15 amino acids. Germline V gene lookup returns CDR1 SGHTA and CDR2 FQGTGA. The germline V and J ends were trimmed by 2 bases and 4 bases, with 12 bases remaining between them. The CDR3 DNA reads TGTGCCAGCAGCTTACAGGGGATCGAGAATCAGCCCCAGCATTTT. Encoded protein: CASSLQGIENQPQHF.

This chain joins TRBV10-3 and TRBJ2-1, with 9 positions matching TRBD2. Germline CDR1 is ENHRY and CDR2 is SYGVKD. This CDR3 comprises 15 residues. V trimming: 9 bases; J trimming: 6 bases; junction bases outside the gene matches: 12. The CDR3 loop reads CAIGLCGGACNEQFF. CDR3 nucleotide sequence: TGTGCCATAGGGCTCTGCGGGGGGGCTTGCAATGAGCAGTTCTTC.

The chain recombines TRBV9 with TRBJ2-5; 10 nucleotides agree with TRBD2. The CDR3 consists of 15 residues. After removal of 4 bases from V and 2 bases from J, the junction contained 5 bases not matched to a gene. CDR1 and CDR2 from the germline V gene are SGDLS and YYNGEE. CDR3 sequence: CASSQGLAVQETQYF. In DNA, the CDR3 is TGTGCCAGCAGCCAAGGACTAGCGGTACAAGAGACCCAGTACTTC.

This clone has more than one count but fewer than ten. The V call is TRBV9, the J call TRBJ1-2; no reliable D call. The CDR3 is made up of 14 amino acids. Trimming removed 4 bases from V and 2 bases from J, with 12 bases in between. Germline-derived CDR1 and CDR2 are SGDLS and YYNGEE. CDR3 loop: CASSNTHQNYGYTF. The CDR3 bases are TGTGCCAGCAGCAACACCCATCAAAACTATGGCTACACCTTC.

The gene calls are TRBV7-6 and TRBJ2-5, with TRBD1 as a possible D gene (6 bases). This CDR3 is 15 amino acids long. The germline CDR1 and CDR2 sequences are SGHVS and FNYEAQ. V lost 5 bases and J 2 bases, leaving 15 bases between the germline ends. CDR3 sequence: CASSPRAGAQETQYF. The CDR3 DNA sequence: TGTGCCAGCAGCCCTCGGGCAGGGGCACAAGAGACCCAGTACTTC.

The chain carries TRBV29-1 and TRBJ2-2; 9 bases agree with TRBD1. The CDR3 contains 14 residues. Germline CDR1 and CDR2: SQVTM and ANQGSEA. V was clipped by 5 bases and J by 3 bases; unmatched bases: 4. Here the CDR3 DNA reads TGCAGCGTTCCGGGACAGGGTTACACCGGGGAGCTGTTTTTT. Translated: CSVPGQGYTGELFF.

This clone showed up just a few times. The CDR3, as DNA: TGTGCCAGCAGTTCGGTCCCCAACACTGAAGCTTTCTTT. This gives the protein CASSSVPNTEAFF. V usage is TRBV28 and J usage is TRBJ1-1; D remains ambiguous. The CDR3 is 13 residues long. Germline V lookup: CDR1 MDHEN, CDR2 SYDVKM. Trimming took 4 bases from V and 2 from J, leaving 8 bases between them.

This clone was seen only a few times. The chain has TRBV6-5 and TRBJ2-7; D unresolved. V lost 2 bases, J lost 1 base, and 6 bases lay in between. CDR1 is MNHEY, CDR2 SVGAGI, per germline. The CDR3 has 13 amino acids. The CDR3 loop reads CASSYRESYEQYF. Written as DNA, the CDR3 is TGTGCCAGCAGTTACAGAGAGTCCTACGAGCAGTACTTC.

The chain employs TRBV5-1 and TRBJ1-6; 10 nucleotides align to TRBD1. The CDR3 length is 15 residues. The germline CDR1 and CDR2 sequences are SGHRS and YFSETQ. J was trimmed by 6 bases and V by 3 bases; bases with no gene match: 3. CDR3 in amino acids: CASSSRTGGNSPLHF. The CDR3 nucleotides read TGCGCCAGCAGCTCAAGGACAGGGGGTAATTCACCCCTCCACTTT. The whole variable domain, remainder taken from reference TRBV5-1 and TRBJ1-6, is KAGVTQTPRYLIKTRGQQVTLSCSPISGHRSVSWYQQTPGQGLQFLFEYFSETQRNKGNFPGRFSGRQFSNSRSEMNVSTLELGDSALYLCASSSRTGGNSPLHFGNGTRLTVT.

The V and J genes are TRBV6-1 and TRBJ1-2, with D possibly matching TRBD1 (5 bases). V lost 3 bases to trimming and J lost 8 bases, with 10 bases between them. Germline V gene lookup returns CDR1 MNHNS and CDR2 SASEGT. This CDR3 is built from 12 residues. The CDR3 sequence is CASSDTGFGYTF. CDR3 in DNA: TGTGCCAGCAGTGACACAGGATTCGGCTACACCTTC.

The chain carries TRBV7-6 and TRBJ2-3, with 9 nucleotides matching TRBD2. This CDR3 is 15 amino acids long. With V trimmed by 1 base and J by 4 bases, 3 bases remained unmatched. CDR1 is SGHVS and CDR2 is FNYEAQ in the germline V gene. CDR3: CASSLVAGGPDTQYF. CDR3 nucleotide sequence: TGTGCCAGCAGCTTAGTTGCGGGGGGGCCAGATACGCAGTATTTT.

For this clone: The identical CDR3 is also encoded by other nucleotide sequences in the sample. The J gene is TRBJ2-7, the V gene TRBV28; D possibly corresponds to TRBD1 (6 bases). The CDR3 consists of 12 residues. V dropped 6 bases and J dropped 4 bases, with 10 bases sitting between them. Germline loops: CDR1 MDHEN, CDR2 SYDVKM. Here the CDR3 DNA reads TGTGCCAGCAGCCCCAGGGGATACGAGCAGTACTTC. Its protein product is CASSPRGYEQYF.

The V gene is TRBV5-4, the J gene TRBJ2-3, with 14 bases lining up with TRBD2. V was clipped by 4 bases and J by 3 bases; unmatched bases: 4. This CDR3 spans 16 amino acids. Per the germline V gene, CDR1 is SGHNT and CDR2 is YYREEE (reference sequence). The CDR3 region has the DNA TGTGCCAGCAGCCTGACTAGCGGGAGGGGAACAGATACGCAGTATTTT. Its protein is CASSLTSGRGTDTQYF. Full variable domain (remainder filled in from reference TRBV5-4 and TRBJ2-3): ETGVTQSPTHLIKTRGQQVTLRCSSQSGHNTVSWYQQALGQGPQFIFQYYREEENGRGNFPPRFSGLQFPNYSSELNVNALELDDSALYLCASSLTSGRGTDTQYFGPGTRLTVL.

Only one count was recorded for this clone. The rearrangement links TRBV11-2 to TRBJ1-2; tentative D call: TRBD1 (5 bases). Germline-derived CDR1 and CDR2 are SGHAT and FQNNGV. This CDR3 comprises 14 residues. V was shortened by 9 bases and J by 1 base, with 15 bases between the two germline ends. CDR3 in amino acids: CAREWGGLNYGYTF. The CDR3 nucleotides are TGTGCCAGGGAATGGGGCGGCCTTAACTATGGCTACACCTTC.